This T cell receptor beta chain was captured by sequencing in a study of regulatory T cells in long-lasting Graves disease. Building the TCR beta libraries relied on iRepertoire HTBI primers, and CDR3 regions underwent Arm-PCR. TCRdb processed the multiplex PCR reads anew with MiXCR; each CDR3 protein has one entry. There are about 320,000 distinct CDR3 sequences in the sample; 18% occur only once, and about 40% lies in the top ten. This CDR3 contains 16 residues. Trimming stripped 3 bases from V and 1 base from J, with 15 bases between. The germline CDR1 and CDR2 sequences are SGHAT and FQDESV (reference sequence). The sample holds many counts of this clonotype. Antigen: not known. Time point described: newly diagnosed GD, antithyroid drugs for less than 3 months. The TCR library used RNA extracted from PBMCs. In each case, Graves' disease was diagnosed per American Thyroid Association guidelines. The study, taken as a whole, reports: Accuracy could have been hurt by small sample size. In persistent patients, shared public clonotypes (roughly 2,700) outnumbered those in new patients (approximately 970). Persistent disease favored TRBV28, TRBJ1-2 and TRBJ2-5.

Sequences were derived from peripheral blood mononuclear cells (PBMCs), sampled at new diagnosis, from a patient treated with antithyroid drugs. The receptor was derived from a female donor with Graves disease. The rearrangement links TRBV11-1 to TRBJ1-1; TRBD1 might be the D (6 bases). The DNA of the CDR3 is TGTGCCAGCAGCTTGAGGGAGGACAGTTCGAACACTGAAGCTTTCTTT. Residues: CASSLREDSSNTEAFF.